These 20 T cell receptor beta chains were sequenced from one sample in a study of blood T cell repertoires in COVID-19. Method: immunoSEQ multiplex PCR; TCRdb's copy keeps in-frame clones and lacks some. The table includes roughly 100,000 clones, roughly 76% detected once. The sequenced sample was peripheral blood. These receptors were taken from an elderly man with COVID-19, enrolled during active disease.

As concerns this clone: At one end the junction does not follow the germline gene, possibly because of a read error. The J gene is TRBJ2-2, the V gene TRBV9, with 9 bases aligning to TRBD1. This CDR3 region has 14 residues. CDR1 is SGDLS and CDR2 is YYNGEE in the germline V gene. Here the CDR3 DNA reads TGTGCCGGCAGACAGGGGGCGAACACCGGGGAGCTGTTTTTT. This sequence encodes CAGRQGANTGELFF.

The genes are TRBV23-1 and TRBJ1-1; perhaps TRBD1 as D (5 bases). TRBV23-1 is an open reading frame, and its role is uncertain. This CDR3 contains 14 residues. The ends were cut back, 0 bases at V and 1 base at J, with 6 bases in the middle. CDR3 nucleotide sequence: TGCGCCAGCAGTCAATCTACAGGGAACACTGAAGCTTTCTTT. Its protein product is CASSQSTGNTEAFF.

The chain recombines TRBV19 with TRBJ2-7, with D unclear. This CDR3 has 14 residues. V lost 3 bases, J lost 1 base, and 10 bases lay in between. The germline V gene encodes CDR1 LNHDA and CDR2 SQIVND (reference sequence). CDR3 nucleotides: TGTGCCAGTAGTATTGGTCACAGTTCCTACGAGCAGTACTTC. Amino acids: CASSIGHSSYEQYF.

This chain uses TRBV27 with TRBJ2-1, with 8 bases that match TRBD2. CDR3 length equals 15 residues. V shed 5 bases, J shed 2 bases, and the junction held 5 bases outside the gene matches. The germline V gene has CDR1 MNHEY and CDR2 SMNVEV (reference sequence). This CDR3 reads CASSVTSGAYNEQFF. The CDR3 nucleotides read TGTGCCAGCAGTGTTACTAGCGGAGCCTACAATGAGCAGTTCTTC.

This clone was observed a handful of times. The DNA for the CDR3 is TGTGCCAGCAGAAGATATCGGGAATTCACAGATACGCAGTATTTT. Translated: CASRRYREFTDTQYF. The rearrangement links TRBV13 to TRBJ2-3; a weak D match, TRBD2 (5 bases). The CDR3 covers 15 residues. The germline V gene encodes CDR1 PRHDT and CDR2 FYEKMQ (reference sequence). Trimming shortened V by 6 bases and J by 2 bases, and 15 bases separated the two germline ends.

The DNA for the CDR3 is TGTGCCAGCAGTGAAGCAGGAGGGGCGGGTGAGCAGTTCTTC. As protein: CASSEAGGAGEQFF. The chain combines TRBV2 with TRBJ2-1; D is perhaps TRBD2 (6 bases). Trimming cost V 0 bases and J 9 bases, with 12 bases left between them. CDR1 and CDR2 (germline): SNHLY, FYNNEI. The CDR3 is made up of 14 amino acids.

The chain is built from TRBV5-1 and TRBJ1-4; a weak D match, TRBD1 (5 bases). The V and J ends lost 3 bases and 6 bases respectively, with 15 bases between them. The germline V gene encodes CDR1 SGHRS and CDR2 YFSETQ. This CDR3 spans 15 amino acids. The CDR3, as DNA: TGCGCCAGCAGCTGGCAGGGTGGGGAGGATGAAAAACTGTTTTTT. Translation gives CASSWQGGEDEKLFF.

The chain joins TRBV15 to TRBJ2-7; tentative D call: TRBD2 (6 bases). The CDR3 is made up of 14 amino acids. The germline V and J ends were trimmed by 5 bases and 6 bases, with 17 bases remaining between them. The germline V gene encodes CDR1 LNHNV and CDR2 YYDKDF (reference sequence). For the CDR3, the DNA is TGTGCCACCAGCCGAGGACTACTCGGAGGCGAGCAGTACTTC. Its protein is CATSRGLLGGEQYF.

This chain joins TRBV5-1 and TRBJ1-4; TRBD1 is a possible D gene (6 bases). Germline CDR1 is SGHRS and CDR2 is YFSETQ. The CDR3 consists of 13 residues. V was shortened by 0 bases and J by 6 bases, with 6 bases between the two germline ends. Here the CDR3 reads CASSLGQDEKLFF. CDR3 bases: TGCGCCAGCAGCTTGGGACAGGATGAAAAACTGTTTTTT.

The V gene is TRBV28, the J gene TRBJ1-2, with a possible D match to TRBD1 (6 bases). Germline CDR1 and CDR2: MDHEN and SYDVKM. Trimming took off 5 bases at V and 8 bases at J, with 18 bases between the two ends. CDR3 size: 14 residues. The CDR3 bases are TGTGCCAGCAGTCGCCCACAGGGTTTAGGCGGCTACACCTTC. Translation gives CASSRPQGLGGYTF.

Ten or more counts support this clone. The chain joins TRBV11-3 to TRBJ2-7, with D maybe TRBD1 (5 bases). Trimming pared 2 bases from V and 6 bases from J, leaving 11 bases between. In germline, CDR1 is SGHNT, CDR2 YENEEA. The CDR3 totals 13 residues. This CDR3 is CASSLRTPTEQYF. CDR3 nucleotide sequence: TGTGCCAGCAGCTTACGGACACCCACCGAGCAGTACTTC.

J is TRBJ1-6 and V is TRBV5-4, with 9 bases aligning to TRBD1. The CDR3 is 14 amino acids. Losses at the gene ends were 4 bases for V and 7 bases for J; bases not matched to a gene: 3. From germline, CDR1 is SGHNT and CDR2 YYREEE (reference sequence). The CDR3, as DNA: TGTGCCAGCAGCCTAGGGACAGGGAATTCACCCCTCCACTTT. Protein sequence: CASSLGTGNSPLHF.

The chain is built from TRBV19 and TRBJ1-6; 11 nucleotides match TRBD1. CDR1 and CDR2 from the germline V gene are LNHDA and SQIVND (reference sequence). This CDR3 comprises 16 residues. V shed 5 bases and J 7 bases; nucleotides not matched to a gene: 7. This chain's CDR3 is CASSPRTGGANSPLHF. CDR3 DNA: TGTGCCAGTAGTCCACGGACAGGGGGCGCGAATTCACCCCTCCACTTT.

This rearrangement joins TRBV7-9 to TRBJ2-5, with D perhaps TRBD1 (6 bases). V gave up 11 bases and J gave up 2 bases, with 18 bases separating them. Germline V CDR1 and CDR2: SEHNR, FQNEAQ (reference sequence). The CDR3 consists of 14 residues. CDR3 nucleotides: TGTGCCGGAAGGCCTGGGGGCGGGCAAGAGACCCAGTACTTC. Its protein is CAGRPGGGQETQYF.

This clone was found many times. The genes are TRBV19 and TRBJ2-7, with 11 bases identical to TRBD1. The germline CDR1 and CDR2 sequences are LNHDA and SQIVND (reference sequence). After removal of 5 bases from V and 2 bases from J, the junction contained 14 bases not matched to a gene. CDR3 size: 18 residues. Here the CDR3 reads CASSGSRTGGFVPYEQYF. CDR3 bases: TGTGCCAGTAGTGGGTCCCGGACAGGGGGCTTCGTACCCTACGAGCAGTACTTC.

This clone was recorded a few times. The chain uses TRBV13 and TRBJ2-7, with D possibly being TRBD1 (6 bases). The V end was cut by 3 bases, the J end by 1 base, with 16 bases between. This CDR3 has 16 residues. The germline gives CDR1 PRHDT, CDR2 FYEKMQ (reference sequence). The CDR3 spells CASSLSRQGRSYEQYF. CDR3 bases: TGTGCCAGCAGCTTGAGTCGGCAGGGGCGATCCTACGAGCAGTACTTC.

V usage is TRBV4-2 and J usage is TRBJ2-7, with 8 bases matching TRBD2. CDR3 length: 14 amino acids. Trimming removed 4 bases from V and 3 bases from J; junction bases left unmatched: 5. The V gene's germline CDR1 is LGHNA and CDR2 YNFKEQ. The CDR3 loop reads CASSPSSGYYEQYF. In DNA form, the CDR3 reads TGTGCCAGCAGCCCCTCTAGCGGGTACTACGAGCAGTACTTC.

The chain combines TRBV6-1 with TRBJ2-7, with TRBD1 matching over 12 bases. Trimming cost V 0 bases and J 5 bases; bases outside gene matches: 8. Germline CDR1 and CDR2: MNHNS and SASEGT. This CDR3 contains 17 residues. The CDR3 here is CASSEAPPGQGADEQYF. The CDR3 nucleotides read TGTGCCAGCAGTGAAGCGCCCCCGGGACAGGGGGCAGACGAGCAGTACTTC.

The rearrangement links TRBV5-4 to TRBJ2-1, with 8 bases fitting TRBD2. The trim removed 4 bases at V and 4 bases at J, leaving 7 bases unmatched. Germline-derived CDR1 and CDR2 are SGHNT and YYREEE (reference sequence). This CDR3 has 15 residues. CDR3: CASSPPRGGYNEQFF. CDR3 bases: TGTGCCAGCAGCCCCCCTCGGGGGGGATACAATGAGCAGTTCTTC. Looking up the rest from reference TRBV5-4 and TRBJ2-1 gives the full variable domain: ETGVTQSPTHLIKTRGQQVTLRCSSQSGHNTVSWYQQALGQGPQFIFQYYREEENGRGNFPPRFSGLQFPNYSSELNVNALELDDSALYLCASSPPRGGYNEQFFGPGTRLTVL.

In its sample, this clone was seen once. The V and J genes are TRBV7-2 and TRBJ2-5; possibly TRBD1 for D (6 bases). Germline lookup yields CDR1 SGHTA and CDR2 FQGNSA. V dropped 1 base and J dropped 6 bases, with 12 bases sitting between them. The CDR3 runs to 14 residues. The CDR3 coding sequence is TGTGCCAGCAGCTTAGACAGGGCGACGAAGACCCAGTACTTC. Amino acids: CASSLDRATKTQYF.